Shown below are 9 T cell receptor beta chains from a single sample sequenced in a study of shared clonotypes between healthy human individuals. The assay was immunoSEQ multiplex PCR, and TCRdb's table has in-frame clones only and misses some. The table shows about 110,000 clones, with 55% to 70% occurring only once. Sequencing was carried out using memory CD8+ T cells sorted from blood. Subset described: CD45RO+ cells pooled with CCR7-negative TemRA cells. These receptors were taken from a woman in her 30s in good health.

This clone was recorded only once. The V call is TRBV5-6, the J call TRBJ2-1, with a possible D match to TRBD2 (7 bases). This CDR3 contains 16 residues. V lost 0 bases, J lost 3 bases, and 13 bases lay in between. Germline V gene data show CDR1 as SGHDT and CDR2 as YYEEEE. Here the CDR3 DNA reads TGTGCCAGCAGCTTGGCCCCTAGGGGGGGCTACAATGAGCAGTTCTTC. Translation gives CASSLAPRGGYNEQFF. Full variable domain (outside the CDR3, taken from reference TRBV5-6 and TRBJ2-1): DAGVTQSPTHLIKTRGQQVTLRCSPKSGHDTVSWYQQALGQGPQFIFQYYEEEERQRGNFPDRFSGHQFPNYSSELNVNALLLGDSALYLCASSLAPRGGYNEQFFGPGTRLTVL.

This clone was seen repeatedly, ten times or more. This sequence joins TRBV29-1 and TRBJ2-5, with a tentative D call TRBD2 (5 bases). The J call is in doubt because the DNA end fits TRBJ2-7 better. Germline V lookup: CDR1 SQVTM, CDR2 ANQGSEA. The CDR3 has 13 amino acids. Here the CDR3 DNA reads TGCAGCGTTGGTTCCGGGGAGAACGGCGAGCAGTACTTC. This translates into CSVGSGENGEQYF.

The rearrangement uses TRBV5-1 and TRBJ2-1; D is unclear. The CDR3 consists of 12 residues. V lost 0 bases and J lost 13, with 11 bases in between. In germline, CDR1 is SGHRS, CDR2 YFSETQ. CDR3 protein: CASSLGPEGQFF. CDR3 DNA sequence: TGCGCCAGCAGCTTGGGTCCCGAAGGTCAGTTCTTC.

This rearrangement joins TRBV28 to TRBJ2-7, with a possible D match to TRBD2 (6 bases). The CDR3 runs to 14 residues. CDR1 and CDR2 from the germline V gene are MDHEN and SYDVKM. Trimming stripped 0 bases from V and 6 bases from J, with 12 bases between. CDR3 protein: CASSLCWRACEQYF. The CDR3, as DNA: TGTGCCAGCAGTTTATGCTGGAGGGCCTGCGAGCAGTACTTC.

The CDR3 nucleotides read TGTGCCAGTAGACAGGGTTCTTTGGTTCTCTACGAGCAGTACTTC. Amino acid sequence: CASRQGSLVLYEQYF. This sequence joins TRBV6-5 and TRBJ2-7; 7 bases are a match to TRBD1. Germline loops: CDR1 MNHEY, CDR2 SVGAGI. After removal of 9 bases from V and 3 bases from J, the junction contained 14 bases not matched to a gene. The CDR3 is 15 residues long.

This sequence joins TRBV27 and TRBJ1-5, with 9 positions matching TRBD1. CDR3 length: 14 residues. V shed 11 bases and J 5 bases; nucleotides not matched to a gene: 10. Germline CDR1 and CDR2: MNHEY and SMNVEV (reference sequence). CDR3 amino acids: CAGTGTGQDQPQHF. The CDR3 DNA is TGTGCCGGAACCGGGACAGGGCAAGATCAGCCCCAGCATTTT.

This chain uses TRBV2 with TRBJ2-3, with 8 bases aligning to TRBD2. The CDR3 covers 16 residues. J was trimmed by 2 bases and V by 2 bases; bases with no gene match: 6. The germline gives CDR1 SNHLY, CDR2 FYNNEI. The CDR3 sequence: CASSEQLAGTTDTQYF. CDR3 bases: TGTGCCAGCAGTGAACAGCTAGCGGGCACCACAGATACGCAGTATTTT.

The CDR3 DNA sequence: TGTGCCAGCAGCAGCCACGACAGGGGGCCCTATGGCTACACCTTC. This sequence encodes CASSSHDRGPYGYTF. The chain joins TRBV5-6 to TRBJ1-2; 10 nucleotides match TRBD1. V trimming: 4 bases; J trimming: 4 bases; junction bases outside the gene matches: 7. The CDR3 spans 15 residues. Germline CDR1 reads SGHDT; CDR2 reads YYEEEE.

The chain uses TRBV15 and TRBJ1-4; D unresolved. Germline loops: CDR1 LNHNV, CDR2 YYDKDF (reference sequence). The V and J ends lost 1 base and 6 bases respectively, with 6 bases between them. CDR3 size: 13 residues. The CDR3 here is CATSRALDEKLFF. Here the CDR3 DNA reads TGTGCCACCAGCAGAGCACTGGATGAAAAACTGTTTTTT.